The clone carrying this T cell receptor beta chain was seen a few times. The entry originates in a study of blood T cell repertoires in COVID-19. Profiling relied on immunoSEQ multiplex PCR, and the TCRdb table lists in-frame clones only, not all of them. The sample shows around 150,000 clones, approximately 86% of them seen only once. Recruits, aged about 18 to 89 years, lived in some 25 US areas. The sample taken for sequencing was PBMCs or T cells enriched from blood (not recorded which). The source is a woman in her 40s who had recovered from COVID-19.

The CDR3 reads CASSLTPGTAGGYTF. The CDR3 coding sequence is TGTGCCAGCAGCTTAACTCCCGGGACAGCGGGTGGCTACACCTTC. The chain combines TRBV7-3 with TRBJ1-2; TRBD1 agrees at 7 bases. The CDR3 loop spans 15 amino acids. Germline CDR1 SGHTA, CDR2 FQGTGA. With V trimmed by 0 bases and J by 7 bases, 8 bases remained unmatched.